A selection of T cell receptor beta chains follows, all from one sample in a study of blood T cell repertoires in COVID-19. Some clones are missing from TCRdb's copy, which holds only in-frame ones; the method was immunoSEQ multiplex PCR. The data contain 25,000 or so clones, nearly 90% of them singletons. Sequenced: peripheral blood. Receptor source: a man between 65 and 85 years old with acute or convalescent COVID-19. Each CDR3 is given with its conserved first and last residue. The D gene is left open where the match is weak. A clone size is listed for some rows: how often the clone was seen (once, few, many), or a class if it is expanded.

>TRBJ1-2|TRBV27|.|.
CASSKVGTGYYGYTF
TGTGCCAGCAGTAAGGTTGGAACAGGGTACTATGGCTACACCTTC
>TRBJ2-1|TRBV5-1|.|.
CASSLANRVNEQFF
TGCGCCAGCAGCTTGGCCAACAGAGTCAATGAGCAGTTCTTC
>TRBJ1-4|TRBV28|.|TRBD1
CASSHQGTGGREKLFF
TGTGCCAGCAGTCACCAAGGGACAGGGGGTCGAGAAAAACTGTTTTTT
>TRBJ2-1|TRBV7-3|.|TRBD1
CASSFDRGSYNEQFF
TGTGCCAGCAGCTTCGACAGGGGCTCCTACAATGAGCAGTTCTTC
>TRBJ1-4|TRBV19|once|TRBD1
CASRLDRGGEKLFF
TGTGCCAGTAGGCTGGACAGGGGAGGGGAAAAACTGTTTTTT
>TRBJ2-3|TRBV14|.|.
CASSQDRGIGGPYLYTDTQYF
TGTGCCAGCAGCCAAGATAGAGGGATCGGAGGGCCCTATCTTTACACAGATACGCAGTATTTT
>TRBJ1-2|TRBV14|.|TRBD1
CASSPLLLRTGNYGYTF
TGTGCCAGCAGTCCCTTGTTGTTGCGGACAGGGAACTATGGCTACACCTTC
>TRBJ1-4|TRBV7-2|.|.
CASSFQGGEKLFF
TGTGCCAGCAGCTTCCAGGGTGGCGAAAAACTGTTTTTT
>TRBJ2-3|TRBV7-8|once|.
CASSLAGEGGDTQYF
TGTGCCAGCAGCTTAGCGGGAGAGGGTGGAGATACGCAGTATTTT
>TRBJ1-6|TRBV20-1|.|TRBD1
CSANDRGLNSPLHF
TGCAGTGCTAATGACAGGGGGCTTAATTCACCCCTCCACTTT
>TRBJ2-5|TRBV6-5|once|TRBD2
CASSYYGGGNQETQYF
TGTGCCAGCAGTTACTATGGGGGAGGGAACCAAGAGACCCAGTACTTC
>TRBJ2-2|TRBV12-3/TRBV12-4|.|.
CASSLGHTGELFF
TGTGCCAGCAGTTTAGGGCACACCGGGGAGCTGTTTTTT
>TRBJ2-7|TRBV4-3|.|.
CASSHTPGGPEQYF
TGCGCCAGCAGCCATACCCCTGGGGGCCCCGAGCAGTACTTC
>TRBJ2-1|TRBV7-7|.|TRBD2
CASSSTIAGGPWSEQFF
TGTGCCAGCAGCTCCACGATAGCGGGAGGGCCCTGGAGTGAGCAGTTCTTC
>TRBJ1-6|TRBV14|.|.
CASSHEGWANSPLHF
TGTGCCAGCAGCCACGAGGGATGGGCTAATTCACCCCTCCACTTT
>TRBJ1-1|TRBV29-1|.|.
CSESTVNTEAFF
TGCAGCGAGTCGACAGTCAACACTGAAGCTTTCTTT